Each of the 21 T cell receptor beta chains below was sequenced from the same sample in a study of T cells in Graves' hyperthyroidism and ophthalmopathy. The investigators amplified TCR beta CDR3 regions from RNA transcripts. Initially, a first-round RT-PCR of the TCR CDR3 employed the HTBI primer set. TCRdb re-derived calls from the multiplex PCR reads in MiXCR, one entry per CDR3 protein. The table lists 650,000 to 700,000 distinct CDR3 sequences, 17% of them singletons. Sequencing input: blood. Receptor source: a man aged 50 to 59 with Graves' hyperthyroidism.

This chain connects TRBV5-5 to TRBJ2-7; D remains ambiguous. Trimming took off 1 base at V and 4 bases at J, with 24 bases between the two ends. The CDR3 consists of 18 residues. CDR1 is SGHKS and CDR2 is YYEKEE in the germline V gene (reference sequence). In DNA, the CDR3 is TGTGCCAGCAGCTTGAGGGTCAGTTCAAACCCATTACAATACGAGCAGTACTTC. As protein: CASSLRVSSNPLQYEQYF.

Only a few counts were recorded for this clonotype. The V call is TRBV20-1, the J call TRBJ2-7; D gene uncertain. CDR3 size: 14 residues. CDR1 and CDR2 (germline): DFQATT, SNEGSKA (reference sequence). V shed 6 bases and J shed 0 bases, with 15 bases lying between them. DNA for the CDR3: TGCAGTGCCGAGACCTATTTCAGCTCCTACGAGCAGTACTTC. This gives the protein CSAETYFSSYEQYF.

This clonotype was found many times. This chain uses TRBV28 with TRBJ2-7, with TRBD1 identical over 12 bases. The germline gives CDR1 MDHEN, CDR2 SYDVKM. There are 15 residues in the CDR3. The V segment lost 3 bases and the J segment 6 bases; nucleotides outside the gene matches: 6. The CDR3 coding sequence is TGTGCCAGCAGTTTGGAGGGACAGGGGGCCTTCGAGCAGTACTTC. Residues: CASSLEGQGAFEQYF.

This clonotype was recorded a few times. The chain has TRBV27 and TRBJ1-1, with D uncertain. Trimming took 2 bases from V and 11 from J, leaving 21 bases between them. The CDR3 runs to 15 residues. CDR1 and CDR2 (germline): MNHEY, SMNVEV (reference sequence). The DNA of the CDR3 is TGTGCCAGCAGTTTAGAAGGCCCCCTCAAAGGTCGGGCTTTCTTT. Its translation is CASSLEGPLKGRAFF.

This rearrangement joins TRBV30 to TRBJ1-2, with D possibly TRBD1 on 6 matching bases. Germline V gene sequence: CDR1 GTSNPN, CDR2 SVGIG (reference sequence). The length of the CDR3 is 13 residues. The V and J ends lost 3 bases and 0 bases respectively, with 8 bases between them. The CDR3 region is CAWSPGANYGYTF. The CDR3 DNA is TGTGCCTGGAGCCCAGGGGCTAACTATGGCTACACCTTC.

This clonotype was detected only a few times. The chain recombines TRBV18 with TRBJ1-2; D gene unclear. V was clipped by 3 bases and J by 4 bases, with 12 bases between them. The germline V gene has CDR1 KGHSH and CDR2 LQKENI. CDR3 length: 14 residues. CDR3 protein: CASSPLDQSYGYTF. Written as DNA, the CDR3 is TGTGCCAGCTCACCCCTCGATCAATCCTATGGCTACACCTTC.

This clonotype was observed at least ten times. One junction end disagrees with the germline gene, perhaps due to a read error. This sequence joins TRBV5-1 and TRBJ2-1; 7 bases line up with TRBD2. There are 16 residues in the CDR3. Germline values: CDR1 SGHRS, CDR2 YFSETQ. Written as DNA, the CDR3 is TGTGCCAGCAGCTTGGCTAGCGGTTCCTCCTACAATGAGCAGTTCTTC. Translated: CASSLASGSSYNEQFF.

This clonotype was counted at least ten times. V usage is TRBV11-2 and J usage is TRBJ2-5; no clear D. This CDR3 region has 12 residues. Trimming shortened V by 5 bases and J by 7 bases, and 11 bases separated the two germline ends. The germline V gene has CDR1 SGHAT and CDR2 FQNNGV. The CDR3 protein is CASSEARSTQYF. CDR3 nucleotides: TGTGCCAGCAGCGAGGCTCGATCGACCCAGTACTTC.

The genes are TRBV7-3 and TRBJ2-3; D possibly corresponds to TRBD2 (5 bases). With 2 bases removed from V and 4 bases from J, the gap between germline ends came to 10 bases. The CDR3 covers 14 residues. CDR1 and CDR2 (germline): SGHTA, FQGTGA. The CDR3: CASSLYEGPDTQYF. The CDR3 nucleotides are TGTGCCAGCAGCTTATATGAGGGCCCAGATACGCAGTATTTT.

This sequence joins TRBV3-1 and TRBJ1-4; TRBD1 is a possible D gene (5 bases). The CDR3 has 13 amino acids. Trimming stripped 3 bases from V and 7 bases from J, with 9 bases between. Germline CDR1 and CDR2: LGHDT and YNNKEL (reference sequence). The DNA of the CDR3 is TGTGCCAGCAGCCAGGGGGTGGCTGAAAAACTGTTTTTT. It yields the protein CASSQGVAEKLFF.

This clonotype was observed a handful of times. A much bigger clone sits one base away, suggesting this may be a read error. The V call is TRBV19, the J call TRBJ1-1; D is unclear. The germline V and J ends were trimmed by 1 base and 1 base, with 4 bases remaining between them. This CDR3 spans 13 amino acids. The V gene's germline CDR1 is LNHDA and CDR2 SQIVND (reference sequence). As DNA, the CDR3 is TGTGCCAGTAGTATAGGGTCGAACACTGAAGCTTTCTTT. This encodes CASSIGSNTEAFF.

This clonotype came up many times. The chain uses TRBV6-2 or TRBV6-3 and TRBJ1-1; D gene uncertain. With 6 bases removed from V and 4 bases from J, the gap between germline ends came to 12 bases. The CDR3 sequence is 13 residues long. Germline V gene lookup returns CDR1 MNHEY and CDR2 SVGEGT. The CDR3 loop reads CASSPGLFTEAFF. The CDR3 nucleotides are TGTGCCAGCAGCCCAGGACTTTTCACTGAAGCTTTCTTT.

This clonotype was counted at least ten times. J is TRBJ2-7 and V is TRBV5-1, with a weak D call TRBD2 (6 bases). The germline V and J ends were trimmed by 0 bases and 4 bases, with 11 bases remaining between them. The CDR3 spans 14 residues. Germline V lookup: CDR1 SGHRS, CDR2 YFSETQ. The CDR3 coding sequence is TGCGCCAGCAGCTTGGAGGAGGGGATGTACGAGCAGTACTTC. It specifies CASSLEEGMYEQYF.

At least ten counts were recorded for this clonotype. This rearrangement joins TRBV7-6 to TRBJ2-7; 9 bases align to TRBD1. The J segment lost 6 bases and the V segment lost 4 bases, leaving 7 bases of the junction unmatched. The germline CDR1 and CDR2 sequences are SGHVS and FNYEAQ. The CDR3 extends over 14 amino acids. The CDR3 spells CASSYTGQGGEQYF. The DNA of the CDR3 is TGTGCCAGCAGCTATACGGGACAGGGCGGCGAGCAGTACTTC.

In its sample, this clonotype was seen a few times. This sequence joins TRBV7-6 and TRBJ2-3, with TRBD2 as a possible D gene (5 bases). The V end lost 3 bases, the J end lost 6 bases, and 13 bases lay between the germline ends. CDR3 size: 14 residues. Germline CDR1 SGHVS, CDR2 FNYEAQ. In nucleotides, the CDR3 is TGTGCCAGCAGCTTTCGAAGCGGAGGTGATACGCAGTATTTT. Amino acid sequence: CASSFRSGGDTQYF.

The CDR3 spells CASSLDSISNQPQHF. DNA of the CDR3: TGTGCCAGCAGCTTAGACTCCATAAGCAATCAGCCCCAGCATTTT. The rearrangement joins TRBV7-2 to TRBJ1-5; unclear D gene. The V gene lost 1 base and the J gene lost 1 base, with 8 bases spanning the gap. This CDR3 region has 15 residues. CDR1 and CDR2 (germline): SGHTA, FQGNSA.

The chain links TRBV5-4 to TRBJ2-1, with 7 bases fitting TRBD2. Trimming removed 3 bases from V and 1 base from J; junction bases left unmatched: 7. The CDR3 length is 16 residues. CDR1 is SGHNT, CDR2 YYREEE, per germline (reference sequence). CDR3 bases: TGTGCCAGCAGCTCCGGGACTACAAAGTCCTACAATGAGCAGTTCTTC. Translated, it gives CASSSGTTKSYNEQFF.

This clonotype came up many times. The genes are TRBV27 and TRBJ1-4, with TRBD1 matching 11 bases. The V segment lost 3 bases and the J segment 0 bases; nucleotides outside the gene matches: 6. Germline V gives CDR1 MNHEY, CDR2 SMNVEV (reference sequence). The CDR3 contains 18 residues. The CDR3 sequence: CASSLEDRGLSTNEKLFF. The DNA for the CDR3 is TGTGCCAGCAGTTTGGAGGACAGGGGGCTGTCAACTAATGAAAAACTGTTTTTT.

A remark on this clonotype: One base away lies a much larger clone, so this may be a sequencing read error. The V gene is TRBV6-1, the J gene TRBJ2-7; D call uncertain. Trimming left V 5 bases short and J 6 bases short, with 8 bases between. The germline V gene encodes CDR1 MNHNS and CDR2 SASEGT. The CDR3 loop spans 11 amino acids. The chain's CDR3 is CASSSNLEQYF. The CDR3 DNA reads TGTGCCAGCAGTTCCAACCTCGAGCAGTACTTC.

The V gene is TRBV7-2, the J gene TRBJ1-2, with 8 bases aligning to TRBD1. V shed 6 bases and J 7 bases; nucleotides not matched to a gene: 7. CDR3 length: 13 residues. Germline CDR1 SGHTA, CDR2 FQGNSA. The chain's CDR3 is CASRQGQVIGYTF. Written as DNA, the CDR3 is TGTGCCAGCAGGCAGGGACAGGTTATTGGCTACACCTTC. Full variable domain (missing parts from reference TRBV7-2 and TRBJ1-2): GAGVSQSPSNKVTEKGKDVELRCDPISGHTALYWYRQSLGQGLEFLIYFQGNSAPDKSGLPSDRFSAERTGGSVSTLTIQRTQQEDSAVYLCASRQGQVIGYTFGSGTRLTVV.

As regards this clonotype: This clone may be a read error of a much larger clone one base away. This rearrangement joins TRBV20-1 to TRBJ2-1, with D possibly matching TRBD2 (9 bases). The length of the CDR3 is 15 residues. Germline V CDR1 and CDR2: DFQATT, SNEGSKA (reference sequence). Between the trimmed V and J ends, which lost 6 bases and 7 bases, there was a span of 22 bases. The CDR3 loop reads CSAPGGGRARNEQFF. CDR3 in DNA: TGCAGTGCCCCAGGGGGCGGGAGGGCCAGGAATGAGCAGTTCTTC.